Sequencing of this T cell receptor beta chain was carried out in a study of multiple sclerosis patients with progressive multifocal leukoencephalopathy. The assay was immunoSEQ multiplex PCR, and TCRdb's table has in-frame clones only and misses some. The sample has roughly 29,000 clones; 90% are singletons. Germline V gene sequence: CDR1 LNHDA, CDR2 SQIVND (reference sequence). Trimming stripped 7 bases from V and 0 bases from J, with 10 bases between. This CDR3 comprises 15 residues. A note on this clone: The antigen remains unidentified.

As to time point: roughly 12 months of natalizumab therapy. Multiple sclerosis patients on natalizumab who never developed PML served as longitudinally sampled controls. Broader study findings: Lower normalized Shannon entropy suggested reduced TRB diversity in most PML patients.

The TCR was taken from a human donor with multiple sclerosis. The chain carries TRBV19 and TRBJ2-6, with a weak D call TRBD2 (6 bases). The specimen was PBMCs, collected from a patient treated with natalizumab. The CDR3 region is CASKEGPSGANVLTF. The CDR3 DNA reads TGTGCCAGTAAGGAGGGGCCCTCTGGGGCCAACGTCCTGACTTTC.